The clone carrying this TCR beta chain has at least ten counts. The antigen remains undetermined. RNA transcripts gave rise to amplified TCR beta CDR3 regions. TCR CDR3 underwent first-round RT-PCR with the HTBI primer set. In TCRdb, the multiplex PCR reads were re-called with MiXCR into one record per CDR3 protein. The table includes fewer than 250,000 distinct CDR3 sequences, around 25% detected once. This CDR3 region has 15 residues. Looked up from germline, CDR1 is SQVTM and CDR2 is ANQGSEA. After removal of 8 bases from V and 3 bases from J, the junction contained 13 bases not matched to a gene. The source of the sample is a study of T cells in Graves' hyperthyroidism and ophthalmopathy. Study-wide results and limits: Stable hyperthyroidism was told apart from ophthalmopathy by a model built on 13 V-J features. Blood also contained most expanded thyroid clonotypes above 0.001.

This TCR was sampled from a woman aged 40 to 49 with Graves' ophthalmopathy. The specimen was blood. J is TRBJ1-2 and V is TRBV29-1; the match to TRBD1 covers 9 bases. This CDR3 is CSSYKGQGIDYGYTF. In DNA form, the CDR3 reads TGCAGCTCCTACAAGGGACAGGGAATTGACTATGGCTACACCTTC.